This T cell receptor (beta chain) was identified during a study of T cell changes during pregnancy in multiple sclerosis. Generated by immunoSEQ multiplex PCR, the TCRdb table keeps only in-frame clones and is missing some. Here the sample spans under 30,000 clones, around 89% being singletons. Germline V gene sequence: CDR1 MRHNA, CDR2 SNTAGT. Trimming took 4 bases from V and 6 from J; bases not matched to a gene: 5. This CDR3 spans 15 amino acids. This rearrangement joins TRBV6-4 to TRBJ2-3; 12 bases line up with TRBD2. This clonotype was obtained from a female donor with multiple sclerosis, enrolled in a pregnancy study. The specimen was CD8+ T cells from peripheral blood mononuclear cells, collected in the second trimester of pregnancy. The CDR3 spells CASSAETSGSDTQYF. In DNA, the CDR3 is TGTGCCAGCAGTGCCGAGACTAGCGGGAGTGATACGCAGTATTTT.